A selection of T cell receptor beta chains follows, all from one sample in a study of control samples from healthy donors and cancer patients. TCRdb's copy holds only in-frame clones and misses some; the assay was immunoSEQ multiplex PCR. There are over 100,000 clones in the sample; about 91% occur only once, and approximately 3.5% lies in the top ten. Material: blood. These receptors were obtained from a man between 40 and 49 years old in good health. CDR3s include the opening cysteine and the closing phenylalanine or tryptophan. Fields, in order: V gene, J gene, CDR3 protein.

V gene: TRBV6-1
J gene: TRBJ1-6
CDR3 protein: CASSADISSYNSPLHF

V gene: TRBV9
J gene: TRBJ2-3
CDR3 protein: CASSVAADTQYF

V gene: TRBV7-2
J gene: TRBJ2-3
CDR3 protein: CASSSDRLTDTQYF

V gene: TRBV10-3
J gene: TRBJ1-2
CDR3 protein: CAIKPGQGDYGYTF

V gene: TRBV7-9
J gene: TRBJ1-6
CDR3 protein: CASSLEGRSPLHF

V gene: TRBV3-1/TRBV3-2
J gene: TRBJ2-7
CDR3 protein: CASSQLEQLYF

V gene: TRBV24-1
J gene: TRBJ1-5
CDR3 protein: CATADRGQPQHF

V gene: TRBV5-4
J gene: TRBJ2-1
CDR3 protein: CASSLVASGGELF

V gene: TRBV7-2
J gene: TRBJ2-4
CDR3 protein: CASSLAGSAPLAKNIQYF

V gene: TRBV9
J gene: TRBJ1-5
CDR3 protein: CASSVNRVYRQPQHF

V gene: TRBV6-2/TRBV6-3
J gene: TRBJ2-1
CDR3 protein: CASSPDSSYNEQFF

V gene: TRBV9
J gene: TRBJ2-1
CDR3 protein: CASATRQDRYNEQFF

V gene: TRBV6-5
J gene: TRBJ1-2
CDR3 protein: CASMGLDYGYTF

V gene: TRBV14
J gene: TRBJ2-1
CDR3 protein: CASSQVPEKQFF

V gene: TRBV20-1
J gene: TRBJ2-3
CDR3 protein: CSATNTDTQYF

V gene: TRBV3-1/TRBV3-2
J gene: TRBJ2-6
CDR3 protein: CASSQVRGNSGANVLTF

V gene: TRBV5-1
J gene: TRBJ2-5
CDR3 protein: CASSLTGVYQETQYF

V gene: TRBV27
J gene: TRBJ1-2
CDR3 protein: CASSLRTGSGYTF

V gene: TRBV6-4
J gene: TRBJ2-3
CDR3 protein: CASSDEASGGTDTQYF

V gene: TRBV24-1
J gene: TRBJ2-7
CDR3 protein: CATSDGGFTYEQYF

V gene: TRBV3-1/TRBV3-2
J gene: TRBJ2-3
CDR3 protein: CASSLRTRGTDTQYF

V gene: TRBV19
J gene: TRBJ1-5
CDR3 protein: CASSKGYSNQPQHF

V gene: TRBV19
J gene: TRBJ1-1
CDR3 protein: CASMRGDGAFF

V gene: TRBV10-3
J gene: TRBJ1-5
CDR3 protein: CAISPGTGGNQPQHF

V gene: TRBV11-3
J gene: TRBJ1-2
CDR3 protein: CASSLEQSGGYTF

V gene: TRBV5-1
J gene: TRBJ2-2
CDR3 protein: CASSLPTGGGELFF

V gene: TRBV7-9
J gene: TRBJ2-1
CDR3 protein: CASSLAVGEQFF

V gene: TRBV5-1
J gene: TRBJ1-1
CDR3 protein: CASSLDPQGMNTEAFF

V gene: TRBV12-5
J gene: TRBJ2-5
CDR3 protein: CASGTGVPQYF

V gene: TRBV21-1
J gene: TRBJ2-7
CDR3 protein: CASSKFFGLQQSYEQYF

V gene: TRBV25-1
J gene: TRBJ2-6
CDR3 protein: CASSEPGTGANVLTF

V gene: TRBV29-1
J gene: TRBJ2-3
CDR3 protein: CSVSSGGGGTDTQYF

V gene: TRBV7-3
J gene: TRBJ2-1
CDR3 protein: CASSLTETHYNEQFF

V gene: TRBV30
J gene: TRBJ2-3
CDR3 protein: CAWSVGRGASDTQYF

V gene: TRBV6-5
J gene: TRBJ2-3
CDR3 protein: CASRKQGSGTDTQYF

V gene: TRBV5-8
J gene: TRBJ1-2
CDR3 protein: CASSLGRGEQGYTF

V gene: TRBV7-2
J gene: TRBJ2-7
CDR3 protein: CASSHGLNPEREQYF

V gene: TRBV13
J gene: TRBJ1-4
CDR3 protein: CASSLGGGNEKLFF

V gene: TRBV27
J gene: TRBJ1-4
CDR3 protein: CASRPTGGYEKLFF

V gene: TRBV10-1
J gene: TRBJ1-1
CDR3 protein: CASSDGGRRTEAFF

V gene: TRBV5-1
J gene: TRBJ2-5
CDR3 protein: CASSTSGGASVTQYF

V gene: TRBV7-9
J gene: TRBJ2-7
CDR3 protein: CASSDRPGQSYEQYF

V gene: TRBV5-4
J gene: TRBJ1-6
CDR3 protein: CASSLGRASYSPLHF

V gene: TRBV7-9
J gene: TRBJ1-2
CDR3 protein: CASSRQGSHFGGYTF

V gene: TRBV5-1
J gene: TRBJ2-7
CDR3 protein: CASSSGPSGSEQYF

V gene: TRBV25-1
J gene: TRBJ2-3
CDR3 protein: CASSDRGADTQYF

V gene: TRBV19
J gene: TRBJ2-1
CDR3 protein: CASSGQSYNEQFF

V gene: TRBV19
J gene: TRBJ1-5
CDR3 protein: CASSIQGENQPQHF

V gene: TRBV7-3
J gene: TRBJ2-5
CDR3 protein: CASSLRGWGGRETQYF

V gene: TRBV21-1
J gene: TRBJ1-1
CDR3 protein: CASSKGCGGNTEAFF

V gene: TRBV6-1
J gene: TRBJ1-2
CDR3 protein: CASSETGYGYTF

V gene: TRBV6-5
J gene: TRBJ2-7
CDR3 protein: CASSYGTGATYEQYF

V gene: TRBV15
J gene: TRBJ2-4
CDR3 protein: CATSRDRQGAVRAKNIQYF

V gene: TRBV9
J gene: TRBJ1-5
CDR3 protein: CASSVGDGNQPQHF

V gene: TRBV19
J gene: TRBJ1-2
CDR3 protein: CASSEGQGQLGRSGYTF